The 14 T cell receptor beta chains given below trace back to one sample, sequenced in a study of T cells after somatic rescue of genetic block. Libraries were prepared by immunoSEQ multiplex PCR; TCRdb keeps only in-frame clonotypes and omits some of them. Among roughly 110,000 clones listed, about nine tenths were seen once. The specimen sequenced was peripheral blood mononuclear cells (PBMCs). The receptors derive from a woman under 30.

The chain uses TRBV4-2 and TRBJ2-3; TRBD2 is a possible D gene (5 bases). Trimming took 0 bases from V and 1 from J, leaving 11 bases between them. The CDR3 sequence is 16 residues long. CDR1 is LGHNA and CDR2 is YNFKEQ in the germline V gene. CDR3 sequence: CASSQEYGRGTDTQYF. In nucleotides, the CDR3 is TGTGCCAGCAGCCAAGAATATGGGCGGGGCACAGATACGCAGTATTTT.

This clone has a single count. The chain links TRBV27 to TRBJ1-2; the D is unclear. The CDR3 loop spans 13 amino acids. Trimming stripped 3 bases from V and 2 bases from J, with 7 bases between. CDR1 MNHEY and CDR2 SMNVEV come from the germline V gene (reference sequence). Here the CDR3 reads CASSFKQNYGYTF. DNA for the CDR3: TGTGCCAGCAGTTTTAAACAGAACTATGGCTACACCTTC.

This chain links TRBV28 with TRBJ2-4; TRBD1 aligns across 8 bases. After removal of 5 bases from V and 3 bases from J, the junction contained 3 bases not matched to a gene. This CDR3 is 14 amino acids long. CDR1 is MDHEN and CDR2 is SYDVKM in the germline V gene. The CDR3 loop reads CASSQDRGKNIQYF. CDR3 DNA sequence: TGTGCCAGCAGTCAAGACAGGGGCAAAAACATTCAGTACTTC.

The rearrangement uses TRBV27 and TRBJ2-7, with D possibly being TRBD1 (5 bases). V was cut by 6 bases and J by 2 bases, with 14 bases left in between. Germline CDR1 is MNHEY and CDR2 is SMNVEV (reference sequence). The CDR3 is made up of 14 amino acids. The CDR3 region has the DNA TGTGCCAGCAGCTCTCCAGGGCTAGCCTACGAGCAGTACTTC. It codes for CASSSPGLAYEQYF.

This rearrangement joins TRBV4-3 to TRBJ1-2, with D unresolved. The CDR3 is made up of 16 amino acids. Trimming cost V 4 bases and J 1 base, with 16 bases left between them. The germline V gene encodes CDR1 LGHNA and CDR2 YSLEER. The CDR3, as DNA: TGCGCCAGCAGCCCGTCCGTGAGACTGATTAACTATGGCTACACCTTC. It is translated as CASSPSVRLINYGYTF.

This sequence joins TRBV5-4 and TRBJ2-3; no clear D gene. There are 13 residues in the CDR3. Germline loops: CDR1 SGHNT, CDR2 YYREEE (reference sequence). V gave up 4 bases and J gave up 4 bases, with 10 bases separating them. The CDR3 DNA reads as TGTGCCAGCAGCCCCGGCCAGGCAGATACGCAGTATTTT. Protein product: CASSPGQADTQYF.

The V gene is TRBV19, the J gene TRBJ2-7; 7 bases align to TRBD1. Trimming at V came to 1 base and at J to 3 bases, leaving 6 bases not matched to a gene. CDR1 is LNHDA and CDR2 is SQIVND in the germline V gene (reference sequence). This CDR3 comprises 15 residues. The CDR3 DNA reads TGTGCCAGTAGTATAGTGGGCCAGGGGGACTACGAGCAGTACTTC. Protein: CASSIVGQGDYEQYF.

Only one count was recorded for this clone. J is TRBJ1-3 and V is TRBV5-4; TRBD1 matches at 7 bases. Germline V gene sequence: CDR1 SGHNT, CDR2 YYREEE (reference sequence). The CDR3 runs 13 residues. After removal of 5 bases from V and 8 bases from J, the junction contained 7 bases not matched to a gene. The CDR3 DNA reads as TGTGCCAGCAGGGGGCAGGGGGAAGACACCATATATTTT. It encodes CASRGQGEDTIYF.

The chain combines TRBV9 with TRBJ2-5, with D maybe TRBD1 (6 bases). Between the trimmed V and J ends, which lost 4 bases and 1 base, there was a span of 14 bases. CDR3 length: 15 residues. Germline values: CDR1 SGDLS, CDR2 YYNGEE. The CDR3 sequence is CASSPLTGSQETQYF. CDR3 in DNA: TGTGCCAGCAGCCCCCTAACAGGGTCCCAAGAGACCCAGTACTTC.

This chain uses TRBV5-8 with TRBJ2-1; no clear D. The germline V and J ends were trimmed by 5 bases and 8 bases, with 14 bases remaining between them. Looked up from germline, CDR1 is SGHTS and CDR2 is YDEGEE. The CDR3 spans 13 residues. The CDR3 nucleotides are TGTGCCAGCAGGATAGAGTGGTTCGATGAGCAGTTCTTC. This gives the protein CASRIEWFDEQFF.

V is TRBV5-6 and J is TRBJ1-2, with D possibly TRBD1 on 5 matching bases. CDR1 is SGHDT and CDR2 is YYEEEE in the germline V gene. This CDR3 has 16 residues. Trimming removed 2 bases at V and 3 bases at J, with 17 bases between. Here the CDR3 DNA reads TGTGCCAGCAGCTTCAGACCCAGACAGAACTACTATGGCTACACCTTC. Its translation: CASSFRPRQNYYGYTF.

The rearrangement joins TRBV5-3 to TRBJ2-7; D is ambiguous. TRBV5-3 carries the ORF label, with uncertain function. V was shortened by 2 bases and J by 6 bases, with 15 bases between the two germline ends. This CDR3 has 14 amino acids. Here the CDR3 reads CARSFLCGVLEQYF. In DNA form, the CDR3 reads TGTGCCAGAAGCTTTTTATGTGGGGTCCTCGAGCAGTACTTC.

This chain connects TRBV9 to TRBJ1-3, with D unresolved. The germline CDR1 and CDR2 sequences are SGDLS and YYNGEE. V was cut by 0 bases and J by 0 bases, with 10 bases left in between. The CDR3 loop spans 16 amino acids. The CDR3 region is CASSVDVGLSGNTIYF. The CDR3 DNA is TGTGCCAGCAGCGTAGACGTGGGCCTCTCTGGAAACACCATATATTTT. Combining the CDR3 with reference TRBV9 and TRBJ1-3 gives the whole variable domain DSGVTQTPKHLITATGQRVTLRCSPRSGDLSVYWYQQSLDQGLQFLIQYYNGEERAKGNILERFSAQQFPDLHSELNLSSLELGDSALYFCASSVDVGLSGNTIYFGEGSWLTVV.

The V and J genes are TRBV6-5 and TRBJ1-6; a possible D gene is TRBD1 (6 bases). Germline assignment: CDR1 MNHEY and CDR2 SVGAGI. The V end lost 6 bases, the J end lost 0 bases, and 6 bases lay between the germline ends. The CDR3 runs 14 residues. The CDR3 reads CASRDSSYNSPLHF. CDR3 bases: TGTGCCAGCAGGGACAGCTCCTATAATTCACCCCTCCACTTT.